The T cell receptor beta chain under discussion was sequenced for a study of OX40 agonist ivuxolimab in advanced cancers. Study context: Three patients got partial responses; one had hepatocellular carcinoma and two had cutaneous melanoma.

TCRdb's copy holds only in-frame clones and misses some; the assay was immunoSEQ multiplex PCR. The sample has roughly 48,000 clones, 75% to 90% seen once. The CDR3 is 15 amino acids. Trimming removed 2 bases at V and 2 bases at J, with 12 bases between. Germline loops: CDR1 KGHSH, CDR2 LQKENI. Study-wide points: Clonal expansion was seen in CD4+ and CD8+ blood T cells by week 6 at 0.1 to 3.0 mg/kg. Some nonresponders likewise displayed low normalized T-cell clonal expansion. Some of the lowest clonal expansion was seen in partial responders at 0.1-3.0 mg/kg.

Note on this clone: The antigen is not known.

This sequence joins TRBV18 and TRBJ1-2, with D maybe TRBD1 (5 bases). The receptor was derived from an adult with an advanced solid tumor such as melanoma, head and neck, liver or kidney cancer. Sequencing used CD4+ or CD8+ T cells sorted from blood, obtained in a trial of the OX40 agonist ivuxolimab. The CDR3 loop reads CASSPDPGLNYGYTF. CDR3 nucleotides: TGTGCCAGCTCACCAGATCCAGGGCTCAACTATGGCTACACCTTC.